Included here is one T cell receptor (beta chain) sequence, with context. Trimming took off 9 bases at V and 7 bases at J, with 19 bases between the two ends. The CDR3 spans 14 residues. The germline gives CDR1 LNHNV, CDR2 YYDKDF (reference sequence). In the study's own analysis: The authors estimated nucleated cell counts from reference gene primer amplification. Sequencing was performed with immunoSEQ multiplex PCR; in TCRdb, only in-frame clones are kept and a portion is missing. V and J calls and clone size are copied from that table; D and trimming were computed from the DNA. The data show roughly 250,000 clones, 70% to 90% seen once. These data come from a study of blood T cell repertoires in COVID-19. Looking at the study overall: Acute and convalescent COVID-19 samples came from the United States, Italy and Spain. Sources were T cells, B-cell-depleted T cells, or PBMCs; the material itself was cDNA or gDNA.

Sequencing was done on a sample of peripheral blood. The chain combines TRBV15 with TRBJ2-1, with TRBD2 as a possible D gene (5 bases). The TCR sequence derives from a woman aged 25 to 39 with acute or convalescent COVID-19. Here the CDR3 reads CATSGESKRNEQFF. DNA of the CDR3: TGTGCCACAAGTGGGGAGTCAAAAAGAAATGAGCAGTTCTTC. Complete variable domain (other parts from reference TRBV15 and TRBJ2-1): DAMVIQNPRYQVTQFGKPVTLSCSQTLNHNVMYWYQQKSSQAPKLLFHYYDKDFNNEADTPDNFQSRRPNTSFCFLDIRSPGLGDTAMYLCATSGESKRNEQFFGPGTRLTVL.